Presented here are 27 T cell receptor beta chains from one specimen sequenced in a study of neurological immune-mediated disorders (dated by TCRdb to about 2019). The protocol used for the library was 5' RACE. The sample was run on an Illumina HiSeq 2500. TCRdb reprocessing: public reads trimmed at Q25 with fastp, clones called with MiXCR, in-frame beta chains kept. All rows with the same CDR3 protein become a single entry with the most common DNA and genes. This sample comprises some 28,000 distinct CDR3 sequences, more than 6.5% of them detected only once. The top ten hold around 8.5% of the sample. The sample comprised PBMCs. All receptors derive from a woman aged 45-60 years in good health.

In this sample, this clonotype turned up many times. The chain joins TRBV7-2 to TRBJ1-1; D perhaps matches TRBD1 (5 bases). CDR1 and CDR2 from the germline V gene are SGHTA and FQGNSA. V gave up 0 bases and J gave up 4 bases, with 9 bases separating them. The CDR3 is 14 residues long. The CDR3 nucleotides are TGTGCCAGCAGCTTAGCATCAGGGTTCACTGAAGCTTTCTTT. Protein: CASSLASGFTEAFF.

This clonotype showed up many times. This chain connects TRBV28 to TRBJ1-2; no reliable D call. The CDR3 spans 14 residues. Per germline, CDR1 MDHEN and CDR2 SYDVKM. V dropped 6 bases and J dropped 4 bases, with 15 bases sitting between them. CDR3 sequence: CASRIPIRPYGYTF. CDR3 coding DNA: TGTGCCAGCAGGATCCCGATCCGCCCCTATGGCTACACCTTC.

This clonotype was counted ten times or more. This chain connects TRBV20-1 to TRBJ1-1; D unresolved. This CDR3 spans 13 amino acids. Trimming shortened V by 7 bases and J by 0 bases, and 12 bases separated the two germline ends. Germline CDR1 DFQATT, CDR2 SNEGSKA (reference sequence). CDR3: CSGRADLNTEAFF. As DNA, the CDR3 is TGCAGTGGGCGGGCGGACCTGAACACTGAAGCTTTCTTT.

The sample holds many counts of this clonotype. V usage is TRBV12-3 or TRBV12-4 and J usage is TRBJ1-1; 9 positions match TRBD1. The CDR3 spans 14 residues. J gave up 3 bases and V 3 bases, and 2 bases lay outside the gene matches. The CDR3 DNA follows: TGTGCCAGCAGTTTTAGACAGGGGGACACTGAAGCTTTCTTT. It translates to CASSFRQGDTEAFF.

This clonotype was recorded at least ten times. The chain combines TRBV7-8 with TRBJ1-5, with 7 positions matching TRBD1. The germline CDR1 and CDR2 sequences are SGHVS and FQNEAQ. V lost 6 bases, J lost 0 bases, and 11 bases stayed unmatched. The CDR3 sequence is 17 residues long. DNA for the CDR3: TGTGCCAGCAGTATACTGGACAGGACTTATAGCAATCAGCCCCAGCATTTT. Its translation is CASSILDRTYSNQPQHF.

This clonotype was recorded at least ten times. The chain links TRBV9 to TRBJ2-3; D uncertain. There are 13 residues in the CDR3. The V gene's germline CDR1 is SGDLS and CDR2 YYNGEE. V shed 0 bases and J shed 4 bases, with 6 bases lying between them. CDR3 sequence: CASSVGSSDTQYF. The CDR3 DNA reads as TGTGCCAGCAGCGTAGGATCGTCAGATACGCAGTATTTT.

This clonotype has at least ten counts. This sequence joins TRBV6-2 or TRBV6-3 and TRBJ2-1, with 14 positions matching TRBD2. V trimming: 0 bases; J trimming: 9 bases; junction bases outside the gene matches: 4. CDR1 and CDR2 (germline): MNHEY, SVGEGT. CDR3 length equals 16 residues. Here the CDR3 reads CASSYSGLAGVPEQFF. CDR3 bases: TGTGCCAGCAGTTACTCGGGACTAGCGGGAGTACCTGAGCAGTTCTTC.

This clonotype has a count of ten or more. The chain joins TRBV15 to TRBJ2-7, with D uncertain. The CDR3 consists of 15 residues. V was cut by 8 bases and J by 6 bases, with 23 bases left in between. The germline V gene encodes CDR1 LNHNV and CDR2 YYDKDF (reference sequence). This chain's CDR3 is CATLGRRTGGGEQYF. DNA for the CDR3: TGTGCCACCCTCGGACGGAGAACCGGCGGCGGCGAGCAGTACTTC.

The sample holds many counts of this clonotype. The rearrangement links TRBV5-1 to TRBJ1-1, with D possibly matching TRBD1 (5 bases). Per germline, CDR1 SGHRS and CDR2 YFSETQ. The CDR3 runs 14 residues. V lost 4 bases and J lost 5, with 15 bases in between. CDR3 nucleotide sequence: TGCGCCAGCAGCCGGGAGGGGCCGGGAACTGAAGCTTTCTTT. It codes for CASSREGPGTEAFF. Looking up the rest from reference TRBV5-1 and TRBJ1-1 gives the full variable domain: KAGVTQTPRYLIKTRGQQVTLSCSPISGHRSVSWYQQTPGQGLQFLFEYFSETQRNKGNFPGRFSGRQFSNSRSEMNVSTLELGDSALYLCASSREGPGTEAFFGQGTRLTVV.

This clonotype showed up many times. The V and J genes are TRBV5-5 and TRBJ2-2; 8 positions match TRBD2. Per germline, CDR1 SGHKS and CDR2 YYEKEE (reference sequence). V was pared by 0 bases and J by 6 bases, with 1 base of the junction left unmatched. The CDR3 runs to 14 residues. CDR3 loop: CASSLAGGAGELFF. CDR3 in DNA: TGTGCCAGCAGCTTGGCGGGGGGGGCCGGGGAGCTGTTTTTT.

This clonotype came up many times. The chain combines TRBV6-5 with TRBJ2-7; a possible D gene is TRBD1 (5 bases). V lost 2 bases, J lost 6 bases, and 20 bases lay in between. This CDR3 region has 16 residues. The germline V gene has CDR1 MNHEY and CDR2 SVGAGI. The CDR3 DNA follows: TGTGCCAGCAGTTACGGGGCCTGGCAGGGTCGAGGCGAGCAGTACTTC. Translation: CASSYGAWQGRGEQYF.

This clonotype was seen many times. For the CDR3, the DNA is TGTGCCAGCAGCCAAGATGGTTCCGGGGAGCTGTTTTTT. Its translation is CASSQDGSGELFF. The gene calls are TRBV3-1 and TRBJ2-2; no clear D gene. The V end lost 0 bases, the J end lost 6 bases, and 5 bases lay between the germline ends. This CDR3 has 13 residues. Germline CDR1 LGHDT, CDR2 YNNKEL (reference sequence).

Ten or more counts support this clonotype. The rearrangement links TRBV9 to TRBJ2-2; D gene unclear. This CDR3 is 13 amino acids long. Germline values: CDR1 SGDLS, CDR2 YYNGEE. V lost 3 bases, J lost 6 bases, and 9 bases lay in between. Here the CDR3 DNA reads TGTGCCAGCAGCGGGAACAGCGCCGGGGAGCTGTTTTTT. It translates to CASSGNSAGELFF.

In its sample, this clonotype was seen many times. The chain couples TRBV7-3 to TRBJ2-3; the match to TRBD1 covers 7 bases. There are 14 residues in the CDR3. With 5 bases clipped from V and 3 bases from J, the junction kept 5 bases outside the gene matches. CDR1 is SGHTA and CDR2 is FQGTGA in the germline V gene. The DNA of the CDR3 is TGTGCCAGCAGCCCCAGACAGGGTACAGATACGCAGTATTTT. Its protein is CASSPRQGTDTQYF.

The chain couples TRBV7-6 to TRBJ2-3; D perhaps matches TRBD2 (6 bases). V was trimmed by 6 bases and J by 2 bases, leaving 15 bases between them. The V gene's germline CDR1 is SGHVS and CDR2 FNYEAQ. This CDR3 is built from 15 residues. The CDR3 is CASSAGSSVTDTQYF. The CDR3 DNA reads TGTGCCAGCAGTGCCGGGTCTAGCGTCACAGATACGCAGTATTTT.

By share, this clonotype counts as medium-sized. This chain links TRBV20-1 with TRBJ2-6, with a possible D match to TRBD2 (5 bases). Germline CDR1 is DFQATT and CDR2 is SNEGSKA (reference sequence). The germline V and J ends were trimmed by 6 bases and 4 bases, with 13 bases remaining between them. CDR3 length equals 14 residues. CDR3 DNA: TGCAGTGCGCCCGGGGATCCGGGGGCCAACGTCCTGACTTTC. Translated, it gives CSAPGDPGANVLTF.

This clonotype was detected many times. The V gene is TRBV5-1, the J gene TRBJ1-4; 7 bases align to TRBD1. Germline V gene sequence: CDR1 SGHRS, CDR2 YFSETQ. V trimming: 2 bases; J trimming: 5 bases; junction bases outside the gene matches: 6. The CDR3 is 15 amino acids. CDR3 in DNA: TGCGCCAGCAGCTTACAGGGGAACCTAAATGAAAAACTGTTTTTT. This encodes CASSLQGNLNEKLFF. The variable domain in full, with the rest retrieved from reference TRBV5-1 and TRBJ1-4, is KAGVTQTPRYLIKTRGQQVTLSCSPISGHRSVSWYQQTPGQGLQFLFEYFSETQRNKGNFPGRFSGRQFSNSRSEMNVSTLELGDSALYLCASSLQGNLNEKLFFGSGTQLSVL.

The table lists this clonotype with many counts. The CDR3 loop reads CASSLVGSTDTQYF. The CDR3 bases are TGTGCCAGCAGTTTGGTCGGTAGCACAGATACGCAGTATTTT. V gene TRBV27 combines with J gene TRBJ2-3; no reliable D call. The length of the CDR3 is 14 residues. The V gene's germline CDR1 is MNHEY and CDR2 SMNVEV (reference sequence). V was trimmed by 3 bases and J by 0 bases, leaving 7 bases between them.

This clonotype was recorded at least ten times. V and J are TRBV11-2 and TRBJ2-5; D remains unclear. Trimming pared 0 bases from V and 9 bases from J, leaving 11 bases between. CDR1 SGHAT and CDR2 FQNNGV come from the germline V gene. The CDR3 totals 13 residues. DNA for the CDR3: TGTGCCAGCAGCTTAGATCACTGGTCGCCCCAGTACTTC. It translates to CASSLDHWSPQYF.

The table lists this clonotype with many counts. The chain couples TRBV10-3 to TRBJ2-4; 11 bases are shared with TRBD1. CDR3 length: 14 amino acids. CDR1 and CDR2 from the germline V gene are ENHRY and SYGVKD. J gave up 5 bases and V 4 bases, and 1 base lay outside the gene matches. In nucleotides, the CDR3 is TGTGCCATCAGTGGGGGACAGGGGGAAAACATTCAGTACTTC. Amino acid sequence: CAISGGQGENIQYF.

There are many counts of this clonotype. The CDR3 region is CASSPPGVGLTDTQYF. CDR3 coding DNA: TGTGCCAGCTCACCGCCGGGCGTCGGCCTCACAGATACGCAGTATTTT. The J gene is TRBJ2-3, the V gene TRBV18; D is ambiguous. V was trimmed by 3 bases and J by 2 bases, leaving 15 bases between them. CDR1 is KGHSH and CDR2 is LQKENI in the germline V gene. This CDR3 contains 16 residues.

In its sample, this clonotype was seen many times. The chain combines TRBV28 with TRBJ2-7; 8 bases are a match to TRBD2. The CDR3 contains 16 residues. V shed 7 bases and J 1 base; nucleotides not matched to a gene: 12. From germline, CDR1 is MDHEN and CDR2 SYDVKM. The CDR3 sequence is CASKGNPGLGSYEQYF. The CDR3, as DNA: TGTGCCAGCAAAGGCAACCCGGGACTAGGATCCTACGAGCAGTACTTC.

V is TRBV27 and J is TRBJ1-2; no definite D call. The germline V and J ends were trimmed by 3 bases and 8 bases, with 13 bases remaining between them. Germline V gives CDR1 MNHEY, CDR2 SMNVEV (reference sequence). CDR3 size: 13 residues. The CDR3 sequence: CASSFNEWKGYTF. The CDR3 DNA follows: TGTGCCAGCAGTTTTAATGAATGGAAAGGCTACACCTTC.

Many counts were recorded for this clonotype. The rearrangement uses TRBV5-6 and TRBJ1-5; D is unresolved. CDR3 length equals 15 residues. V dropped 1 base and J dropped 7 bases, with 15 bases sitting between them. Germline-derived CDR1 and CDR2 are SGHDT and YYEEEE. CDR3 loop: CASSLFSRPGQPQHF. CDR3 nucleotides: TGTGCCAGCAGCTTGTTTTCTCGGCCCGGGCAGCCCCAGCATTTT.

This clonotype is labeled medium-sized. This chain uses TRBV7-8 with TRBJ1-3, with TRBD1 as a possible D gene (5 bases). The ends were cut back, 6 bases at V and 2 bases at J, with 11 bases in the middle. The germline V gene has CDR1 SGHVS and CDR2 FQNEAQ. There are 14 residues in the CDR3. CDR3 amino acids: CASSRDSTGNTIYF. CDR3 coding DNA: TGTGCCAGCAGTCGTGACAGCACTGGAAACACCATATATTTT.

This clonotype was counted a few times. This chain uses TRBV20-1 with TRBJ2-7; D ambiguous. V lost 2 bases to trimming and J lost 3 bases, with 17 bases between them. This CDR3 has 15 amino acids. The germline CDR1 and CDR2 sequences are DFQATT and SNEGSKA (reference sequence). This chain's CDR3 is CSARRVAAKIYEQYF. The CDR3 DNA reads TGCAGTGCTAGAAGAGTCGCTGCGAAGATCTACGAGCAGTACTTC.

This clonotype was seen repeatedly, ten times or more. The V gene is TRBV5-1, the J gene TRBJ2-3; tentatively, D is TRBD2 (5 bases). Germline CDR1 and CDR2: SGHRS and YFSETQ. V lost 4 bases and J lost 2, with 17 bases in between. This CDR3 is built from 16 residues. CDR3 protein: CASSPPTATNTDTQYF. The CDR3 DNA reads TGCGCCAGCAGCCCCCCAACAGCGACTAACACAGATACGCAGTATTTT.